Below are 20 T cell receptor beta chains sequenced from a single sample in a study of long-term antiretroviral therapy in people with HIV. The assay used was immunoSEQ (version v3.0), run at survey level. TCRdb's table, derived via immunoSEQ multiplex PCR, lists solely in-frame clones and lacks some. The table has 30,000 to 40,000 clones, 70% to 80% seen once. This material consisted of unsorted PBMCs, taken 2 years after starting antiretroviral therapy. The receptors come from a woman between 45 and 65 years old with HIV.

The chain is built from TRBV9 and TRBJ2-7, with D maybe TRBD1 (5 bases). V lost 0 bases to trimming and J lost 1 base, with 8 bases between them. The CDR3 sequence is 14 residues long. Germline loops: CDR1 SGDLS, CDR2 YYNGEE. The CDR3 reads CASSVERGSYEQYV. CDR3 in DNA: TGTGCCAGCAGCGTAGAAAGGGGATCCTACGAGCAGTACGTC.

The V gene is TRBV5-3, the J gene TRBJ2-5; D uncertain. TRBV5-3 is placed among ORFs of uncertain function. Trimming removed 6 bases at V and 3 bases at J, with 15 bases between. The CDR3 extends over 14 amino acids. The CDR3 protein is CARIHWCVEETQYF. The CDR3 coding sequence is TGTGCCAGAATACATTGGTGCGTCGAAGAGACCCAGTACTTC.

The chain employs TRBV5-1 and TRBJ1-3; D gene unclear. The germline V gene encodes CDR1 SGHRS and CDR2 YFSETQ. Trimming stripped 3 bases from V and 3 bases from J, with 16 bases between. The CDR3 runs 16 residues. The CDR3 loop reads CASSSTAVVGGNTIYF. The CDR3, as DNA: TGCGCCAGCAGCTCTACAGCGGTGGTAGGTGGAAACACCATATATTTT.

The chain carries TRBV6-1 and TRBJ1-5; D perhaps matches TRBD1 (6 bases). The V and J ends lost 5 bases and 4 bases respectively, with 9 bases between them. The CDR3 is made up of 13 amino acids. In germline, CDR1 is MNHNS, CDR2 SASEGT. CDR3 sequence reads: CASSPQGNQPQHF. CDR3 nucleotides: TGTGCCAGCAGTCCCCAGGGGAATCAGCCCCAGCATTTT.

In nucleotides, the CDR3 is TGTGCTAGTGGTTTGTCACAGGGACTGAACACTGAAGCTTTCTTT. Translating gives CASGLSQGLNTEAFF. This sequence joins TRBV12-5 and TRBJ1-1; weak D call: TRBD1 (6 bases). The germline gives CDR1 LGHNT, CDR2 FRNRAP. V lost 2 bases to trimming and J lost 0 bases, with 10 bases between them. This CDR3 is built from 15 residues. Variable domain in full (rest from reference TRBV12-5 and TRBJ1-1): DARVTQTPRHKVTEMGQEVTMRCQPILGHNTVFWYRQTMMQGLELLAYFRNRAPLDDSGMPKDRFSAEMPDATLATLKIQPSEPRDSAVYFCASGLSQGLNTEAFFGQGTRLTVV.

The CDR3 nucleotides are TGTGCCAGCAGCGTAAATACAGATACGCAGTATTTT. Encoded protein: CASSVNTDTQYF. J is TRBJ2-3 and V is TRBV9; D remains unclear. The CDR3 totals 12 residues. The ends were cut back, 1 base at V and 3 bases at J, with 3 bases in the middle. Germline assignment: CDR1 SGDLS and CDR2 YYNGEE.

The rearrangement links TRBV10-3 to TRBJ1-2; D gene uncertain. Germline V gene sequence: CDR1 ENHRY, CDR2 SYGVKD. CDR3 length: 11 residues. The V end lost 6 bases, the J end lost 7 bases, and 9 bases lay between the germline ends. CDR3 protein: CAISGGFGYTF. The CDR3, as DNA: TGTGCCATCAGCGGAGGGTTTGGCTACACCTTC.

The rearrangement uses TRBV10-3 and TRBJ2-1; 11 nucleotides align to TRBD2. CDR1 is ENHRY, CDR2 SYGVKD, per germline. The CDR3 covers 18 residues. The trim removed 4 bases at V and 12 bases at J, leaving 20 bases unmatched. The CDR3 loop is CAISVAGPRGSGGAVQFF. CDR3 DNA sequence: TGTGCCATCAGTGTGGCGGGGCCAAGAGGTAGCGGGGGGGCGGTGCAGTTCTTC.

V usage is TRBV28 and J usage is TRBJ2-3; 9 positions match TRBD2. Germline V lookup: CDR1 MDHEN, CDR2 SYDVKM. Trimming at V came to 5 bases and at J to 3 bases, leaving 9 bases not matched to a gene. The CDR3 covers 16 residues. CDR3 DNA: TGTGCCAGCAGTGACTTTGGGCGGGGGGGTACAGATACGCAGTATTTT. Its translation: CASSDFGRGGTDTQYF.

The chain combines TRBV27 with TRBJ2-3; no reliable D call. Germline CDR1 and CDR2: MNHEY and SMNVEV (reference sequence). Trimming removed 10 bases from V and 8 bases from J, with 16 bases in between. The CDR3 is made up of 12 amino acids. For the CDR3, the DNA is TGTGCCACACACTCGAACGAAGGTACGCAGTATTTT. Its protein product is CATHSNEGTQYF.

This clone showed up just a few times. The chain employs TRBV7-6 and TRBJ2-7; 7 bases line up with TRBD1. The V segment lost 5 bases and the J segment 0 bases; nucleotides outside the gene matches: 7. The CDR3 is made up of 15 amino acids. Germline assignment: CDR1 SGHVS and CDR2 FNYEAQ. The CDR3 bases are TGTGCCAGCAGCCTAGGGGGCTACAGCTCCTACGAGCAGTACTTC. Encoded protein: CASSLGGYSSYEQYF.

This chain connects TRBV5-1 to TRBJ2-3, with 11 bases identical to TRBD2. Trimming at V came to 4 bases and at J to 2 bases, leaving 6 bases not matched to a gene. CDR3 length equals 16 residues. The germline V gene has CDR1 SGHRS and CDR2 YFSETQ. CDR3 sequence (DNA): TGCGCCAGCAGCGAGGGGACTAGCGGTTCCACAGATACGCAGTATTTT. This translates into CASSEGTSGSTDTQYF.

The chain has TRBV7-9 and TRBJ2-5; 7 nucleotides line up with TRBD1. Unmatched junction bases numbered 4, after V lost 3 bases and J lost 0 bases. Looked up from germline, CDR1 is SEHNR and CDR2 is FQNEAQ (reference sequence). The CDR3 has 15 amino acids. The CDR3 sequence: CASSFGTVYQETQYF. The DNA of the CDR3 is TGTGCCAGCAGCTTCGGGACAGTGTACCAAGAGACCCAGTACTTC.

The chain links TRBV5-1 to TRBJ1-1; TRBD1 aligns across 8 bases. V trimming: 0 bases; J trimming: 1 base; junction bases outside the gene matches: 2. The CDR3 contains 15 residues. Germline CDR1 and CDR2: SGHRS and YFSETQ. The chain's CDR3 is CASSLETGANTEAFF. CDR3 in DNA: TGCGCCAGCAGCTTGGAGACAGGGGCGAACACTGAAGCTTTCTTT.

The chain joins TRBV6-1 to TRBJ2-7; D gene ambiguous. CDR1 and CDR2 (germline): MNHNS, SASEGT. The CDR3 length is 11 residues. The V end lost 3 bases, the J end lost 2 bases, and 2 bases lay between the germline ends. CDR3 in amino acids: CASSEAYEQYV. The CDR3 coding sequence is TGTGCCAGCAGTGAGGCCTACGAGCAGTACGTC.

Here the CDR3 reads CASSLGRARTDTQYF. The CDR3 DNA is TGTGCCAGCAGCTTAGGGCGGGCGCGCACAGATACGCAGTATTTT. The V and J genes are TRBV7-9 and TRBJ2-3; a possible D gene is TRBD2 (5 bases). Trimming took off 1 base at V and 1 base at J, with 9 bases between the two ends. This CDR3 comprises 15 residues. Germline CDR1 SEHNR, CDR2 FQNEAQ (reference sequence). The full variable domain, with the rest looked up from reference TRBV7-9 and TRBJ2-3, is DTGVSQNPRHKITKRGQNVTFRCDPISEHNRLYWYRQTLGQGPEFLTYFQNEAQLEKSRLLSDRFSAERPKGSFSTLEIQRTEQGDSAMYLCASSLGRARTDTQYFGPGTRLTVL.

The J gene is TRBJ1-2, the V gene TRBV4-1; perhaps TRBD1 as D (6 bases). The CDR3 spans 16 residues. The germline CDR1 and CDR2 sequences are MGHRA and YSYEKL. V lost 2 bases to trimming and J lost 1 base, with 14 bases between them. The CDR3 protein is CASSQLQGPFNYGYTF. CDR3 nucleotide sequence: TGCGCCAGCAGCCAACTACAGGGACCCTTTAACTATGGCTACACCTTC.

J is TRBJ1-1 and V is TRBV27, with a weak D call TRBD1 (5 bases). The CDR3 spans 15 residues. CDR1 and CDR2 (germline): MNHEY, SMNVEV (reference sequence). Deletions cut 7 bases from V and 3 bases from J, with 18 bases between. The CDR3 DNA reads TGTGCCAGCACCGCATGGGGCCGGCGGGACACTGAAGCTTTCTTT. This translates into CASTAWGRRDTEAFF.

The chain links TRBV10-2 to TRBJ2-2, with 7 nucleotides matching TRBD1. The germline gives CDR1 WSHSY, CDR2 SAAADI. J lost 3 bases, V lost 7 bases, and 5 bases had no gene match. CDR3 size: 14 residues. The CDR3 DNA reads as TGCGCCAGCATGATAGGGGGCGACACCGGGGAGCTGTTTTTT. Its translation: CASMIGGDTGELFF.

The genes are TRBV27 and TRBJ2-6, with a tentative D call TRBD1 (6 bases). V was cut by 6 bases and J by 4 bases, with 13 bases left in between. The CDR3 is 15 residues long. The germline gives CDR1 MNHEY, CDR2 SMNVEV (reference sequence). The CDR3 loop is CASRTNRAGANVLTF. CDR3 nucleotides: TGTGCCAGCAGGACGAACAGGGCGGGGGCCAACGTCCTGACTTTC.